This T cell receptor beta chain was identified during a study of identical twins. V was pared by 6 bases and J by 3 bases, with 14 bases between. In germline, CDR1 is SGHDT, CDR2 YYEEEE. This CDR3 spans 14 amino acids. This clonotype was picked up a small number of times. Via MiXCR, TCRdb re-called the 5' RACE reads, giving one row per CDR3 protein. The table records 650,000 to 750,000 distinct CDR3 sequences, about 20% of them present only once. The data were also submitted as part of a second study, on T cells expressing NK-cell markers.

The source is a young woman in good health. The chain combines TRBV5-6 with TRBJ2-3, with D tentatively TRBD1 or TRBD2 (5 bases each). The sequenced sample consisted of PBMCs. The CDR3 DNA reads TGTGCCAGCAAGGGGAGCCTCGAGACAGATACGCAGTATTTT. The encoded protein is CASKGSLETDTQYF.